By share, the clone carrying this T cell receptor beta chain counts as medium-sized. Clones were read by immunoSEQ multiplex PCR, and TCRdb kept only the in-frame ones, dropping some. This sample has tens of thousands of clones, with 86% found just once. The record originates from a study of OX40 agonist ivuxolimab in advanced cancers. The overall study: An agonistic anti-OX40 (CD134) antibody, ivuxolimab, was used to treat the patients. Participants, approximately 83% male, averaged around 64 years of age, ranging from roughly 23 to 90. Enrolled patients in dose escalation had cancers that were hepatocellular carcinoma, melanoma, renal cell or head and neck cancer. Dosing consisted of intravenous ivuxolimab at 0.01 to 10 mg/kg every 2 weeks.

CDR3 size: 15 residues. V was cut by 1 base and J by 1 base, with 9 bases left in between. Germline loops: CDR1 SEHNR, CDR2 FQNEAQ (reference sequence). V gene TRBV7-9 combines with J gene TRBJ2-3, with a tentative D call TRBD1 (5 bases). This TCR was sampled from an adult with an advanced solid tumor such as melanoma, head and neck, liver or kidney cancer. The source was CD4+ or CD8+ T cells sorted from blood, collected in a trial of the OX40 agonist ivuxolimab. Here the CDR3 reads CASSLVQAGTDTQYF. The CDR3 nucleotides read TGTGCCAGCAGCTTAGTACAGGCCGGCACAGATACGCAGTATTTT.